This T cell receptor beta chain was captured by sequencing in a study of long-term antiretroviral therapy in people with HIV. Germline assignment: CDR1 MNHEY and CDR2 SVGAGI. The CDR3 is 15 residues long. After removal of 2 bases from V and 7 bases from J, the junction contained 5 bases not matched to a gene. A v3.0 immunoSEQ assay was performed at survey level. The protocol was immunoSEQ multiplex PCR, while the TCRdb copy is restricted to in-frame clones and leaves out a portion. The table has about 28,000 clones, roughly 90% seen once. This receptor was taken from a young woman with HIV. The rearrangement uses TRBV6-5 and TRBJ1-4; 9 nucleotides align to TRBD1. The material sequenced was unsorted PBMCs, taken 0.5 years after starting antiretroviral therapy. The CDR3 protein is CASSYTQGAGEKLFF. CDR3 sequence (DNA): TGTGCCAGCAGTTACACACAGGGGGCAGGTGAAAAACTGTTTTTT.